A single T cell receptor beta chain is shown here with its context. The antigen is undetermined. The data originate from a study of chemoradiotherapy in HPV16-positive cancers. The CDR3 is made up of 15 amino acids. Assay used: immunoSEQ multiplex PCR; TCRdb lists only in-frame clones, some missing. Of approximately 58,000 clones listed, around 90% are singletons. Study-wide results and limits: HPV-specific T cells were functionally defined from only a couple of HPV16-positive patients. In HPV16-positive patients, HPV-responsive T-cell expansion tracked better recurrence-free survival. Non-HPV-specific T cells did not expand in tumors during treatment, whereas candidate HPV-specific clones and E7-related motifs did.

The rearrangement links TRBV12-2 to TRBJ2-5. TRBV12-2 is noted as a pseudogene. This receptor was identified in a human donor with HPV-associated anogenital cancer. The sequencing here drew on blood, taken from a patient who underwent chemoradiotherapy. Here the CDR3 reads CASRLADRQEGTQYF. The CDR3 coding sequence is TGTGCAAGTCGCTTAGCCGATAGACAGGAGGGGACCCAGTACTTC.